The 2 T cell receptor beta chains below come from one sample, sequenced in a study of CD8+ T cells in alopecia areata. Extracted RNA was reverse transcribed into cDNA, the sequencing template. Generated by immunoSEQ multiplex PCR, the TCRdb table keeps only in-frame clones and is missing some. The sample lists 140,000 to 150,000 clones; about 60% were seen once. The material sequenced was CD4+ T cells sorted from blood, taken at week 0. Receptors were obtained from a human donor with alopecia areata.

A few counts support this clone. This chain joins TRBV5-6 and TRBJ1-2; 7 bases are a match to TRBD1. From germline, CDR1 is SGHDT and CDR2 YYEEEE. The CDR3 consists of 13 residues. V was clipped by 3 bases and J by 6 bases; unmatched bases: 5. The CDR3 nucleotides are TGTGCCAGCAGCTCCGGGACAGAGAATGGCTACACCTTC. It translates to CASSSGTENGYTF.

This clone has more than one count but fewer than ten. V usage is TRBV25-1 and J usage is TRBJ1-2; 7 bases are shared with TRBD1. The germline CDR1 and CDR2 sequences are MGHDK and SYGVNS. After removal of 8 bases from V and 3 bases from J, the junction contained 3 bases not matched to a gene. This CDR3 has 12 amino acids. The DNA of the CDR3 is TGTGCCAGCGCCCAGGGGGACTATGGCTACACCTTC. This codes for CASAQGDYGYTF.